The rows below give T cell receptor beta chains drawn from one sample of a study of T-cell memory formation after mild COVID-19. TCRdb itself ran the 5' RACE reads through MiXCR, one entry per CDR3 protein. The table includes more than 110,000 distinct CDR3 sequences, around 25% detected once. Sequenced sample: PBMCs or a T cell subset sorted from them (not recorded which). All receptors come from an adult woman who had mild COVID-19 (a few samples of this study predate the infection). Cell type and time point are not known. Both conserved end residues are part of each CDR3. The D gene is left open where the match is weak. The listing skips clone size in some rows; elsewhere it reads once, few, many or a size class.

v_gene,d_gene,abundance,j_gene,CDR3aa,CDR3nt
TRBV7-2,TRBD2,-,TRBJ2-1,CASSFGGGGYNEQFF,TGTGCCAGCAGCTTCGGGGGGGGTGGTTACAATGAGCAGTTCTTC
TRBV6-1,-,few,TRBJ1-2,CATWTYGYTF,TGTGCCACCTGGACCTATGGCTACACCTTC
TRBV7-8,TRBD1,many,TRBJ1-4,CASSLYGGQVSTTNEKLFF,TGTGCCAGCAGCTTATATGGGGGACAGGTCAGCACAACTAATGAAAAACTGTTTTTT
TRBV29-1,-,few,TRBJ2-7,CSVELTSSYEQYF,TGCAGCGTTGAGCTCACGAGCTCCTACGAGCAGTACTTC
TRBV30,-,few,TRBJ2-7,CAWSVHTTYEQYF,TGTGCCTGGAGTGTACACACCACCTACGAGCAGTACTTC
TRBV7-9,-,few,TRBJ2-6,CASSLEESGANVLTF,TGTGCCAGCAGCTTAGAGGAGTCTGGGGCCAACGTCCTGACTTTC
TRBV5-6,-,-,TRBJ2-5,CASSPWTNVRETQYF,TGTGCCAGCAGCCCCTGGACTAACGTCCGGGAGACCCAGTACTTC
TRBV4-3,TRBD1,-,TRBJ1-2,CASSQSRTGGYGYTF,TGCGCCAGCAGCCAAAGTAGGACAGGGGGGTATGGCTACACCTTC
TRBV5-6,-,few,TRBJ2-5,CASSYPTPQGLETQYF,TGTGCCAGCAGCTACCCTACCCCCCAGGGCTTGGAGACCCAGTACTTC
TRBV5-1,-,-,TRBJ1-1,CASSLDLGSAEAFF,TGCGCCAGCAGCTTGGATTTGGGATCGGCTGAAGCTTTCTTT
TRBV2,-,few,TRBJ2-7,CASSEGHQSSYEQYF,TGTGCCAGCAGTGAAGGGCACCAGAGCTCCTACGAGCAGTACTTC
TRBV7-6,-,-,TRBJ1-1,CASSLAPAGLPGTEAFF,TGTGCCAGCAGCTTAGCCCCAGCAGGGCTACCCGGAACTGAAGCTTTCTTT
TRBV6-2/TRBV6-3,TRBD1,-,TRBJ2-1,CASSYSYRGLSRQNEQFF,TGTGCCAGCAGTTACTCTTACAGGGGGCTATCCCGACAGAATGAGCAGTTCTTC
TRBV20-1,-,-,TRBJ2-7,CSARDRGDSAYEQYF,TGCAGTGCTAGAGATCGCGGGGACAGCGCTTACGAGCAGTACTTC
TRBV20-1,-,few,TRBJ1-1,CSAYYLIGQNLNTEAFF,TGCAGTGCTTACTATCTAATAGGACAGAACCTGAACACTGAAGCTTTCTTT
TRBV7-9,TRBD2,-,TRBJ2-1,CASSFSGRALVNEQFF,TGTGCCAGCAGCTTTAGCGGGAGGGCCCTCGTGAATGAGCAGTTCTTC
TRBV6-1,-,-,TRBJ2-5,CASSEDKGEVTQETQYF,TGTGCCAGCAGTGAAGACAAGGGGGAGGTTACTCAAGAGACCCAGTACTTC
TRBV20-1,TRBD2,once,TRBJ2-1,CSARATSGRGNEQFF,TGCAGTGCTAGAGCTACTAGCGGGAGGGGAAATGAGCAGTTCTTC
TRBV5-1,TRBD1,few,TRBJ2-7,CASSFATGGNEQYF,TGCGCCAGCAGCTTCGCGACAGGGGGCAACGAGCAGTACTTC
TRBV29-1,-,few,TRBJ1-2,CSVEDPVTGVYGYTF,TGCAGCGTTGAAGATCCTGTGACGGGGGTTTATGGCTACACCTTC
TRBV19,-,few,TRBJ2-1,CASGSSMGAYNEQFF,TGTGCCAGTGGTTCCTCGATGGGAGCCTACAATGAGCAGTTCTTC
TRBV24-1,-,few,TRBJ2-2,CATSDLAAPGELFF,TGTGCCACCAGTGATTTAGCGGCGCCCGGGGAGCTGTTTTTT
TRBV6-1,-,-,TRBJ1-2,CASSEGQGYGYTF,TGTGCCAGCAGTGAAGGGCAGGGATACGGCTACACCTTC
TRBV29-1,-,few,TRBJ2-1,CSAPTDYNEQFF,TGCAGCGCCCCGACAGATTACAATGAGCAGTTCTTC
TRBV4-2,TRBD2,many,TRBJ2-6,CASSHLAGGSGANVLTF,TGTGCCAGCAGCCACCTAGCGGGAGGATCCGGGGCCAACGTCCTGACTTTC
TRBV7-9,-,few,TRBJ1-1,CASSLDGGAEAFF,TGTGCCAGCAGCTTAGACGGCGGGGCTGAAGCTTTCTTT
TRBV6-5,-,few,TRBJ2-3,CASMGDTQYF,TGTGCCAGCATGGGAGATACGCAGTATTTT
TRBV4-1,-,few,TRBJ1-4,CASSQDWGRPNEKLFF,TGCGCCAGCAGCCAAGATTGGGGGAGACCTAATGAAAAACTGTTTTTT
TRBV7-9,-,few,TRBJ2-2,CASTWGDSANTGELFF,TGTGCCAGCACCTGGGGGGACAGCGCGAACACCGGGGAGCTGTTTTTT
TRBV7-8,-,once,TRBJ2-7,CASSLPAAGSTYEQYF,TGTGCCAGCAGCTTGCCGGCCGCGGGCAGTACCTACGAGCAGTACTTC
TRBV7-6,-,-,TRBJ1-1,CASLPRRGEAFF,TGTGCCAGCCTCCCCCGGCGGGGTGAAGCTTTCTTT
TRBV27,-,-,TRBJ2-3,CASSLIQTLDTQYF,TGTGCCAGCAGTTTGATCCAGACTTTAGATACGCAGTATTTT
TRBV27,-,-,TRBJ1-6,CASSSRTAANSPLHF,TGTGCCAGCAGTTCTCGGACAGCGGCTAATTCACCACTCCACTTT
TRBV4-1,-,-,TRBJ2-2,CASRLGTGELFF,TGCGCCAGCAGGCTAGGTACCGGGGAGCTGTTTTTT
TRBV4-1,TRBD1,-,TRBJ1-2,CASSQEAGGTLYGYTF,TGCGCCAGCAGCCAGGAGGCAGGGGGTACACTCTATGGCTACACCTTC
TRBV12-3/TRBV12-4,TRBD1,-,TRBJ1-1,CVSRDRDREDTEAFF,TGTGTCAGCAGGGACCGGGACAGGGAGGACACTGAAGCTTTCTTT
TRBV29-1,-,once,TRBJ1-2,CSVEEQPLRYTF,TGCAGCGTTGAAGAACAGCCCCTGCGCTACACCTTC
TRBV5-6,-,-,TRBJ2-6,CATGRGFSGANVLTF,TGTGCCACCGGAAGAGGTTTCTCTGGGGCCAACGTCCTGACTTTC
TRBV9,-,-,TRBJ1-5,CASSSPGGTQHF,TGTGCCAGCAGCTCTCCCGGGGGGACACAGCATTTT
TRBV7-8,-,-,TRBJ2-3,CASSPGLTDTQYF,TGTGCCAGCAGCCCCGGACTAACAGATACGCAGTATTTT
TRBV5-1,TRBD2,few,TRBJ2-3,CASSGVAGSHKDTQYF,TGCGCCAGCAGTGGGGTAGCGGGATCGCACAAGGATACGCAGTATTTT
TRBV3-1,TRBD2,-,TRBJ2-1,CASSQEGLAEYNEQFF,TGTGCCAGCAGCCAAGAGGGACTAGCGGAGTACAATGAGCAGTTCTTC
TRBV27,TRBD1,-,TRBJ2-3,CASSLGTGHTDTQYF,TGTGCCAGCAGTTTAGGGACAGGGCACACAGATACGCAGTATTTT
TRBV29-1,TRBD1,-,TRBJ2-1,CSVEEMDRGLYNEQFF,TGCAGCGTTGAAGAAATGGACAGGGGGCTTTACAATGAGCAGTTCTTC
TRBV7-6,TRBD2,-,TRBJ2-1,CASSHPGLAGGPSYNEQFF,TGTGCCAGCAGCCATCCGGGACTAGCGGGGGGACCCTCCTACAATGAGCAGTTCTTC
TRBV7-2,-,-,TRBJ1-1,CASSINRDLNTEAFF,TGTGCCAGCAGCATCAACCGGGACCTGAACACTGAAGCTTTCTTT
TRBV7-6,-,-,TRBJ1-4,CASSHPRDTGEKLFF,TGTGCCAGCAGCCACCCCCGGGACACCGGAGAAAAACTGTTTTTT
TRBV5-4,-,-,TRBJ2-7,CASSFSESSYEQYF,TGTGCCAGCAGCTTCTCGGAATCCTCCTACGAGCAGTACTTC
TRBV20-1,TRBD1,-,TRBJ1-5,CSARDWTGGYQPQHF,TGCAGTGCTAGAGATTGGACAGGGGGCTATCAGCCCCAGCATTTT
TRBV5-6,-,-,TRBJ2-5,CASSLSQGRETQYF,TGTGCCAGCAGCTTATCACAGGGAAGGGAGACCCAGTACTTC
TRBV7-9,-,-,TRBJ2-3,CASSLTINPGIRDTQYF,TGTGCCAGCAGCTTAACGATCAACCCGGGCATCAGAGATACGCAGTATTTT
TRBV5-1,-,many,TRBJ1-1,CASSFASMGEAFF,TGCGCCAGCAGCTTTGCGTCCATGGGTGAAGCTTTCTTT
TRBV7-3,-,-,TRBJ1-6,CASSLVNGSPLHF,TGTGCCAGCAGCCTAGTCAACGGCTCACCCCTCCACTTT
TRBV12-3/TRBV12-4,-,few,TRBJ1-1,CAIYEGGTEAFF,TGTGCCATCTATGAGGGGGGCACTGAAGCTTTCTTT
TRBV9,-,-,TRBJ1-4,CASSVEGANEKLFF,TGTGCCAGCAGCGTAGAGGGGGCTAATGAAAAACTGTTTTTT
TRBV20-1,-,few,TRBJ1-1,CSARVPENTEAFF,TGCAGTGCTAGAGTCCCAGAGAACACTGAAGCTTTCTTT
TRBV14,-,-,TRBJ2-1,CASSEVGRTYNEQFF,TGTGCCAGCTCCGAGGTGGGACGGACCTACAATGAGCAGTTCTTC
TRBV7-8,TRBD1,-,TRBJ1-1,CASSSTGVTEAFF,TGTGCCAGCAGCTCAACAGGGGTGACTGAAGCTTTCTTT